This T cell receptor (beta chain) was identified in a study of T-cell memory formation after mild COVID-19. TCRdb processed the 5' RACE reads anew with MiXCR; each CDR3 protein has one entry. Here the sample spans under 70,000 distinct CDR3 sequences, approximately 9% being singletons. This clonotype came up a few times. The sequence was collected from a man younger than 35 who had mild COVID-19 (a few samples of this study predate the infection). Cell type and time point are not known. The specimen was PBMCs or a T cell subset sorted from them (not recorded which).

Written as DNA, the CDR3 is TGTGCCAGCAGTTGGACTAGCGGGGGGACAGATACGCAGTATTTT. Amino acid sequence: CASSWTSGGTDTQYF. The chain is built from TRBV12-3 or TRBV12-4 and TRBJ2-3; 14 positions agree with TRBD2. The CDR3 runs to 15 residues. The V and J ends lost 4 bases and 3 bases, in that order; junction bases with no gene match: 0.